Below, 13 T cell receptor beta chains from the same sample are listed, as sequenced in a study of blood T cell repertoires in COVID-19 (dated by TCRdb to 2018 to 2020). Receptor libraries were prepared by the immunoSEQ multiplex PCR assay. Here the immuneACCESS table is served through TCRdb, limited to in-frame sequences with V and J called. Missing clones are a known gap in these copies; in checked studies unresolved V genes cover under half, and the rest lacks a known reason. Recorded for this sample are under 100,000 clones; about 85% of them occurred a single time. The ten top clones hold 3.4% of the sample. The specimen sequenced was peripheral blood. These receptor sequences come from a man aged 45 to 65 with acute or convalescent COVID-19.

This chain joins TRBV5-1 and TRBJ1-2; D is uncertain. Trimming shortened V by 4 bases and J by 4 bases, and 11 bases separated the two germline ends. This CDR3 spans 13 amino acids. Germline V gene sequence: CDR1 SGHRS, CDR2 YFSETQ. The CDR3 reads CASSLDSSYGYTF. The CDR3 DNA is TGCGCCAGCAGCCTGGACTCTAGCTATGGCTACACCTTC.

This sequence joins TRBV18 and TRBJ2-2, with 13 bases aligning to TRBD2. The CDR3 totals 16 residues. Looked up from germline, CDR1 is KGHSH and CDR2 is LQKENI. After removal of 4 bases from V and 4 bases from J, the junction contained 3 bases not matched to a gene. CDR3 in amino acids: CASSRTSGGVTGELFF. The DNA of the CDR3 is TGTGCCAGCTCACGGACTAGCGGGGGAGTCACCGGGGAGCTGTTTTTT. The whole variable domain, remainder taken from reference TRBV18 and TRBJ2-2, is NAGVMQNPRHLVRRRGQEARLRCSPMKGHSHVYWYRQLPEEGLKFMVYLQKENIIDESGMPKERFSAEFPKEGPSILRIQQVVRGDSAAYFCASSRTSGGVTGELFFGEGSRLTVL.

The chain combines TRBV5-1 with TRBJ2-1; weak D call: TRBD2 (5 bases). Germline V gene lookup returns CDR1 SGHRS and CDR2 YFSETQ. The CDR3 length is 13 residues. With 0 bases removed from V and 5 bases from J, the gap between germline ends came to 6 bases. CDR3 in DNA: TGCGCCAGCAGCTTGGTCGGGGACAATGAGCAGTTCTTC. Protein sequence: CASSLVGDNEQFF.

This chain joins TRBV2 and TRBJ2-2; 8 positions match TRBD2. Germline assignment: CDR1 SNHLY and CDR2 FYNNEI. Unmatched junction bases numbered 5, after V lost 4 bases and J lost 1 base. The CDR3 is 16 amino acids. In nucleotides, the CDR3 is TGTGCCAGCAGTGGGGCTAGCGGGTTGAACACCGGGGAGCTGTTTTTT. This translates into CASSGASGLNTGELFF.

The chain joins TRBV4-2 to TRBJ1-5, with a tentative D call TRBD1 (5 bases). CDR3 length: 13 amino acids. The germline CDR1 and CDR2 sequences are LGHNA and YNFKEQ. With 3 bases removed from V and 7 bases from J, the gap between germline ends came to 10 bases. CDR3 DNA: TGTGCCAGCAGCCAGTCGGGGGACCAGCCCCAGCATTTT. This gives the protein CASSQSGDQPQHF.

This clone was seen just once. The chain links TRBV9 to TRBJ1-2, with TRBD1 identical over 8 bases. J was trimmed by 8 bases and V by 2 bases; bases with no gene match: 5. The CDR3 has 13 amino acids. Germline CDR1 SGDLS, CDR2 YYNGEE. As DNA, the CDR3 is TGTGCCAGCAGCGTTGGACAGGGAGAGGGCTACACCTTC. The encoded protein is CASSVGQGEGYTF.

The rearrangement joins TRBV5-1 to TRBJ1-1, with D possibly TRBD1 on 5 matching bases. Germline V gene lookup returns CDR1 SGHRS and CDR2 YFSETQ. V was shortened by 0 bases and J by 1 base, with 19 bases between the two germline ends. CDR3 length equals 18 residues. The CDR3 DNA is TGCGCCAGCAGCTTGGAGTTCACGGCCAGGGCGCCGAACACTGAAGCTTTCTTT. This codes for CASSLEFTARAPNTEAFF.

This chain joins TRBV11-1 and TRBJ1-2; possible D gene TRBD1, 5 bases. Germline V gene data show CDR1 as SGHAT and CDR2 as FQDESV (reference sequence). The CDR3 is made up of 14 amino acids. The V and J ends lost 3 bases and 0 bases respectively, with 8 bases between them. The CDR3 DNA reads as TGTGCCAGCAGCTTGCAGGGAACTAACTATGGCTACACCTTC. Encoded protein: CASSLQGTNYGYTF.

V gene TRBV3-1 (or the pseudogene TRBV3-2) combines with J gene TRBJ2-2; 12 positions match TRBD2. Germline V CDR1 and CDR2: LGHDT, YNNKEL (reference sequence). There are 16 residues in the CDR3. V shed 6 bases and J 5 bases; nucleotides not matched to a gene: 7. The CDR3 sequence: CASSYLAGGPTGELFF. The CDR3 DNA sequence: TGTGCCAGCAGTTACCTAGCGGGAGGGCCGACCGGGGAGCTGTTTTTT.

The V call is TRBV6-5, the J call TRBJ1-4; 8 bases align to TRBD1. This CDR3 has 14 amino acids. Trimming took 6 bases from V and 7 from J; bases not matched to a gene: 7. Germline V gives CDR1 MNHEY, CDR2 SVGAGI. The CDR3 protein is CASRDRVGLEKLFF. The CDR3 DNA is TGTGCCAGCAGGGACAGGGTGGGACTTGAAAAACTGTTTTTT.

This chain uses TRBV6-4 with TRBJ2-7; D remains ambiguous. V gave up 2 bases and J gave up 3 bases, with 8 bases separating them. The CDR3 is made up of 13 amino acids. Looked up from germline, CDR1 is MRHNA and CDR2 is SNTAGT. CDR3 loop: CASSDGYSYEQYF. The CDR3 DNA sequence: TGTGCCAGCAGTGACGGTTACAGCTACGAGCAGTACTTC.

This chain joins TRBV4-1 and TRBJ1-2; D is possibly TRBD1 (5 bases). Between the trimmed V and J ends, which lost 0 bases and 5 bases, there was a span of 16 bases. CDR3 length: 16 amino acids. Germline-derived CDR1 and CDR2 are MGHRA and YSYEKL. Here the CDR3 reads CASSQDGGYGAYGYTF. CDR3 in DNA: TGCGCCAGCAGCCAAGATGGAGGGTATGGGGCATATGGCTACACCTTC.

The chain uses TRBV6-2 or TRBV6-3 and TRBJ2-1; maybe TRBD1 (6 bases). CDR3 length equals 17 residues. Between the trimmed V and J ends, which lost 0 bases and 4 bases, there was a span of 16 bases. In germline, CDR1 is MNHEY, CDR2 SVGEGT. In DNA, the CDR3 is TGTGCCAGCAGTTACTCCCCAGGGGCATGGTTGTACAATGAGCAGTTCTTC. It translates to CASSYSPGAWLYNEQFF.